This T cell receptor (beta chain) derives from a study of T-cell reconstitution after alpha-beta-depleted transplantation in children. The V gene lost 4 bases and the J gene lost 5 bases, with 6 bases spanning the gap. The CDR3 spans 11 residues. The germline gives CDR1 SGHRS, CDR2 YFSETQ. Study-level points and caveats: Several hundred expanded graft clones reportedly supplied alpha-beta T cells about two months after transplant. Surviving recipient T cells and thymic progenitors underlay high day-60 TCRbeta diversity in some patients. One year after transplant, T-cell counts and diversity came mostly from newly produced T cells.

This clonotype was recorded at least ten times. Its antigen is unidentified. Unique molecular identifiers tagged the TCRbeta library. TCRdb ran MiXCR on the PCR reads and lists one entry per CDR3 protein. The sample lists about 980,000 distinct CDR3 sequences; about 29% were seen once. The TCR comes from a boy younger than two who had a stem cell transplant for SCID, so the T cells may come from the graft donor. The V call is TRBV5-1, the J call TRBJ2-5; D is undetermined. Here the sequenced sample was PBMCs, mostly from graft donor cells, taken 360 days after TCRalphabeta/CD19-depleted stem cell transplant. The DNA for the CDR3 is TGCGCCAGCAGCGATCCTGAGACCCAGTACTTC. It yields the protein CASSDPETQYF.